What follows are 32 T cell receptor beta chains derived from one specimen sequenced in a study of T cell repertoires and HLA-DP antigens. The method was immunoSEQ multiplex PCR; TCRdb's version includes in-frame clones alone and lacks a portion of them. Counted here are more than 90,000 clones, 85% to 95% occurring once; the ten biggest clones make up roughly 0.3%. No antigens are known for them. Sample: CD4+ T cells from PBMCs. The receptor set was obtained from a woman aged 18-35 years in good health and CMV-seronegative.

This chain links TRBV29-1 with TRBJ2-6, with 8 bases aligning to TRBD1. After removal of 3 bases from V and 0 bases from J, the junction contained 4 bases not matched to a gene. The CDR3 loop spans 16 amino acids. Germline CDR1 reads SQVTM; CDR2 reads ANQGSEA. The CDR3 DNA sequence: TGCAGCGTTGACTGGGACAGGACCTCTGGGGCCAACGTCCTGACTTTC. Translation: CSVDWDRTSGANVLTF.

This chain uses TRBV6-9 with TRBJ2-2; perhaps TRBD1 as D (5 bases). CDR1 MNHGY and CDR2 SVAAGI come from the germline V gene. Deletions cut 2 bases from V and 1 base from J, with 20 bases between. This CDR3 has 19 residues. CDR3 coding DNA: TGTGCCAGCAGTTATGGGCCCGTACAGGTAACCGTGAACACCGGGGAGCTGTTTTTT. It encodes CASSYGPVQVTVNTGELFF.

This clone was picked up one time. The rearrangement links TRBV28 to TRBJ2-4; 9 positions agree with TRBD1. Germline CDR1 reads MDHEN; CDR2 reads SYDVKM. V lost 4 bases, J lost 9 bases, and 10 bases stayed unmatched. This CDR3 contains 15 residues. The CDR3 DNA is TGTGCCAGCAGTTCAATACAGGGGGCTGGCGGCATTCAGTACTTC. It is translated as CASSSIQGAGGIQYF.

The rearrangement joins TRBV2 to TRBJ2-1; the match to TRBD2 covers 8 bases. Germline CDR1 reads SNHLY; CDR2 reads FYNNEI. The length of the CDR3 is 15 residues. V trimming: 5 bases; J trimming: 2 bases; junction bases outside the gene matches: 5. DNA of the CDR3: TGTGCCAGCAGTACCGGGCGGGGGGCCTACAATGAGCAGTTCTTC. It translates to CASSTGRGAYNEQFF.

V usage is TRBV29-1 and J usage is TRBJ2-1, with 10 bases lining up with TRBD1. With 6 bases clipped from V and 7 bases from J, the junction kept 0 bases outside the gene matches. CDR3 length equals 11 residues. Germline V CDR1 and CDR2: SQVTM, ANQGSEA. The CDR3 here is CSVDRGNEQFF. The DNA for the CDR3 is TGCAGCGTGGACAGGGGGAATGAGCAGTTCTTC.

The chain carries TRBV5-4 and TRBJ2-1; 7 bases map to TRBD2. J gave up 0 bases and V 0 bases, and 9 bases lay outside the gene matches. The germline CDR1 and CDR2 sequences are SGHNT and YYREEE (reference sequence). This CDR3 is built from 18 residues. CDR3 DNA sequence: TGTGCCAGCAGCTTGGGGGGGTCTAGCGGTCTCTCCTACAATGAGCAGTTCTTC. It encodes CASSLGGSSGLSYNEQFF.

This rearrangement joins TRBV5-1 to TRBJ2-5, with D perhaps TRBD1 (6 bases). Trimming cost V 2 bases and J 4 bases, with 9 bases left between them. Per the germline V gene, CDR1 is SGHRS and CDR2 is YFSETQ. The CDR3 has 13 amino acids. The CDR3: CASSLPRGETQYF. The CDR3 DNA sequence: TGCGCCAGCAGCTTACCCAGGGGAGAGACCCAGTACTTC. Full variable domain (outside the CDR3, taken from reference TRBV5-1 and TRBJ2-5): KAGVTQTPRYLIKTRGQQVTLSCSPISGHRSVSWYQQTPGQGLQFLFEYFSETQRNKGNFPGRFSGRQFSNSRSEMNVSTLELGDSALYLCASSLPRGETQYFGPGTRLLVL.

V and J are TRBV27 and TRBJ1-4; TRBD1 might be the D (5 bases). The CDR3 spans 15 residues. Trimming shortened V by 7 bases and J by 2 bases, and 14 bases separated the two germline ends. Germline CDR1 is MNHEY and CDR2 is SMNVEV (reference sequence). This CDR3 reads CASTTLGGTNEKLFF. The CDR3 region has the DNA TGTGCCAGCACCACCCTGGGGGGTACTAATGAAAAACTGTTTTTT.

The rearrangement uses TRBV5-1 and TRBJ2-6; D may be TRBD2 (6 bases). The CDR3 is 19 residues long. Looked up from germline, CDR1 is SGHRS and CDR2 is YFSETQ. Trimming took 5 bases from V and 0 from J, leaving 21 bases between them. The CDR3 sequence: CASSGDGGPMNSGANVLTF. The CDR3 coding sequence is TGCGCCAGCAGTGGAGACGGAGGGCCGATGAACTCTGGGGCCAACGTCCTGACTTTC.

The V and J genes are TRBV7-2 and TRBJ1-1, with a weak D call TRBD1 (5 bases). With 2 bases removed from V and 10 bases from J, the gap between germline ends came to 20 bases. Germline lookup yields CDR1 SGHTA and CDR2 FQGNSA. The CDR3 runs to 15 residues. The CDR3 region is CASSLLPPGGEGAFF. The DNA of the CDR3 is TGTGCCAGCAGCTTATTACCGCCGGGGGGAGAAGGAGCTTTCTTT.

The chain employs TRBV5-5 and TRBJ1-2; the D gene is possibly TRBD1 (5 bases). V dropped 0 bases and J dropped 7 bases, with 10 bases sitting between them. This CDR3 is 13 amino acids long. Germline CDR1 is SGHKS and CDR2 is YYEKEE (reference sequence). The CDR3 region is CASSLARDGGYTF. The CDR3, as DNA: TGTGCCAGCAGCTTGGCTCGGGACGGTGGCTACACCTTC.

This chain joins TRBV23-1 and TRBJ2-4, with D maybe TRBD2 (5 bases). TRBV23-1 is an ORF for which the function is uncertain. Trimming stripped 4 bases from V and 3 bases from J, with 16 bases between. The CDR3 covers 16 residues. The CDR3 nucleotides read TGCGCCAGCAGTCCGTCCGAGGGCAGCGGCAAAAACATTCAGTACTTC. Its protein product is CASSPSEGSGKNIQYF.

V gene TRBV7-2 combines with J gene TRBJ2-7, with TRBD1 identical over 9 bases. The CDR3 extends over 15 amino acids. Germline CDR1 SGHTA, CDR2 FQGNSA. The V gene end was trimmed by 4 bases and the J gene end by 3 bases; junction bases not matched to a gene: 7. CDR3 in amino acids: CASSSQGAGIYEQYF. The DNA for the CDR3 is TGTGCCAGCAGCTCACAGGGGGCGGGAATCTACGAGCAGTACTTC. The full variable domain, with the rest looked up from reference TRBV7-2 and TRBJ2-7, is GAGVSQSPSNKVTEKGKDVELRCDPISGHTALYWYRQSLGQGLEFLIYFQGNSAPDKSGLPSDRFSAERTGGSVSTLTIQRTQQEDSAVYLCASSSQGAGIYEQYFGPGTRLTVT.

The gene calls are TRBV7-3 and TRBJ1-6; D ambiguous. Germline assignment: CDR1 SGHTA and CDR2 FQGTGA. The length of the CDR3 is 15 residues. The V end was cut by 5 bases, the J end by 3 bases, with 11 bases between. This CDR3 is CASSIGKNYNSPLHF. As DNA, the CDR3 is TGTGCCAGCAGCATCGGAAAAAACTATAATTCACCCCTCCACTTT.

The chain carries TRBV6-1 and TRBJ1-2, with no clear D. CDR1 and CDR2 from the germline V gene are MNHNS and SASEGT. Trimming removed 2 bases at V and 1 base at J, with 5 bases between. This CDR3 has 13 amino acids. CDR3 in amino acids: CASSERGNYGYTF. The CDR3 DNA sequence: TGTGCCAGCAGTGAACGGGGTAACTATGGCTACACCTTC.

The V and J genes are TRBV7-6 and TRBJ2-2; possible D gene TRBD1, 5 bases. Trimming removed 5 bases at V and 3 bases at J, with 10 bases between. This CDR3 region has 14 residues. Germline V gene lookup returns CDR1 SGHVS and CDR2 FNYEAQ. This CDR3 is CASSPQGDTGELFF. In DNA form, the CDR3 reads TGTGCCAGCAGCCCCCAGGGCGACACCGGGGAGCTGTTTTTT.

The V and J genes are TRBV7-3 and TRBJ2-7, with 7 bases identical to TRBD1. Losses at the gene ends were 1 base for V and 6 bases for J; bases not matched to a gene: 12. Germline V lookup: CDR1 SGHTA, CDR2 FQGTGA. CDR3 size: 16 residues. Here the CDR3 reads CASSLRGPGTAAEQYF. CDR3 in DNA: TGTGCCAGCAGCTTAAGAGGCCCCGGGACAGCGGCCGAGCAGTACTTC.

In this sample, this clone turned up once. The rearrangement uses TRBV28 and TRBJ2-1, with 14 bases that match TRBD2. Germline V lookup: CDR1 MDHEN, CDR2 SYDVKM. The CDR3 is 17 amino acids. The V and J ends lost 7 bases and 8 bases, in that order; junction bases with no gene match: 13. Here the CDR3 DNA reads TGTGCCAGCACTCCACTAAGAGGACTAGCGGGAGGAGATGAGCAGTTCTTC. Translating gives CASTPLRGLAGGDEQFF.

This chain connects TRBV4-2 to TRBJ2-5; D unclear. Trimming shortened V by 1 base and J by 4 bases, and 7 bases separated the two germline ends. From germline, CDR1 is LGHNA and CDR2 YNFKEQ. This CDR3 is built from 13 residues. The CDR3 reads CASSQGGAETQYF. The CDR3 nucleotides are TGTGCCAGCAGCCAAGGCGGAGCAGAGACCCAGTACTTC.

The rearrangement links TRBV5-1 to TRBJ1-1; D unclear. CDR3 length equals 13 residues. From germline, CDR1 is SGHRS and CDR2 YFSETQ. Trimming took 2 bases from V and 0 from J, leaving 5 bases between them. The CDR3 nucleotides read TGCGCCAGCAGCTTTCAGATGAACACTGAAGCTTTCTTT. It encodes CASSFQMNTEAFF.

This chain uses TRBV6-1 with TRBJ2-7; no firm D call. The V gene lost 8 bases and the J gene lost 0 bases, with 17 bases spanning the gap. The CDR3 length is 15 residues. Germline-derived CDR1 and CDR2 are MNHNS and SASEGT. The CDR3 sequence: CASSLRAVGSYEQYV. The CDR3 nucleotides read TGTGCCAGCTCCCTTCGGGCAGTAGGCTCCTACGAGCAGTACGTC.

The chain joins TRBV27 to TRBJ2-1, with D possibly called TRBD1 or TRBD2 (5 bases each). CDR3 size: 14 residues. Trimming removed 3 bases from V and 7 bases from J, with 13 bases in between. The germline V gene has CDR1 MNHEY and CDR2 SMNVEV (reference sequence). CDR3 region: CASSFSGGGNEQFF. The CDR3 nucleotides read TGTGCCAGCAGTTTTTCCGGTGGGGGTAATGAGCAGTTCTTC.

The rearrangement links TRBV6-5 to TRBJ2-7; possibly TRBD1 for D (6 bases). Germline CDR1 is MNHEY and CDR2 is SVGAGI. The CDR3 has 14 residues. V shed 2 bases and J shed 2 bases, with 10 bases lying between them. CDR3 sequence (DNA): TGTGCCAGCAGTTACGCGGACAGTCCCTACGAGCAGTACTTC. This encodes CASSYADSPYEQYF.

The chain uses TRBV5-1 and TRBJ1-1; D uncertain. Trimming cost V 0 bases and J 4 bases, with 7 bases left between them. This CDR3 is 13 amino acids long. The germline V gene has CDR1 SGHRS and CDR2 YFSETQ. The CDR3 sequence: CASSLGRTTEAFF. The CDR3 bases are TGCGCCAGCAGCTTGGGCAGGACCACTGAAGCTTTCTTT.

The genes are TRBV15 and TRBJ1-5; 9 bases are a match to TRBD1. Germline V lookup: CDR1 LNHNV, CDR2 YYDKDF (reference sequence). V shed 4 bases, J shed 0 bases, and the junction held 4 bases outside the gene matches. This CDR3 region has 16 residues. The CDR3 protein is CATSMGTGHSNQPQHF. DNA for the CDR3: TGTGCCACCAGCATGGGGACAGGGCATAGCAATCAGCCCCAGCATTTT.

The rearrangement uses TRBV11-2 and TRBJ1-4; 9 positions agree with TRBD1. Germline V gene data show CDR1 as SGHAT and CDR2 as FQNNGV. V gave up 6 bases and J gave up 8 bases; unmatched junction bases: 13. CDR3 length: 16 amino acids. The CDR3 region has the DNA TGTGCCAGCAGGGGACAGGGTTTTCGGTTAGGAGAAAAACTGTTTTTT. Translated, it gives CASRGQGFRLGEKLFF.

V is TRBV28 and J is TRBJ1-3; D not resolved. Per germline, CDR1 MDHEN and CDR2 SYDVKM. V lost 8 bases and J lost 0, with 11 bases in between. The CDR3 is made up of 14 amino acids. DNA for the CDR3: TGTGCCAGCTTTCAGGTCCTCTCTGGAAACACCATATATTTT. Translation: CASFQVLSGNTIYF.

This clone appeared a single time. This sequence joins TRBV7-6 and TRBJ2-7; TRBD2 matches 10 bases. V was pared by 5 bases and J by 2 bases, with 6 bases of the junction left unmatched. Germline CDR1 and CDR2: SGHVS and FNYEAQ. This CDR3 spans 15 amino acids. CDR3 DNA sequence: TGTGCCAGCAGCCCTCAGCGGGGGGGTACCTACGAGCAGTACTTC. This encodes CASSPQRGGTYEQYF.

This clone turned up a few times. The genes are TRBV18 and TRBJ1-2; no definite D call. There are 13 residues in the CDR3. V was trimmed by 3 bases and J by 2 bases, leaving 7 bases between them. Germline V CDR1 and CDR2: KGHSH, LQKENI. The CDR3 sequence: CASSPGANYGYTF. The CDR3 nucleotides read TGTGCCAGCTCACCGGGCGCGAACTATGGCTACACCTTC.

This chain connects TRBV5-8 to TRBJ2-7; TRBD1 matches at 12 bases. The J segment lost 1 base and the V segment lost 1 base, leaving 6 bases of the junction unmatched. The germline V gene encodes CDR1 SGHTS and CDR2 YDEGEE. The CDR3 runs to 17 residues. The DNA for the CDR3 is TGTGCCAGCAGCTTGTACGGGGGACAGGGGGCGTCCTACGAGCAGTACTTC. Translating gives CASSLYGGQGASYEQYF.

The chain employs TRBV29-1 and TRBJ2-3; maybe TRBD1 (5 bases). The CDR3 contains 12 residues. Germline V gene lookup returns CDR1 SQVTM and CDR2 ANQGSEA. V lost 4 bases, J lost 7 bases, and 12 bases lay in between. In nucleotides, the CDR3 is TGCAGCGTTGTGCCCAGGGATAATACGCAGTATTTT. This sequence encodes CSVVPRDNTQYF.

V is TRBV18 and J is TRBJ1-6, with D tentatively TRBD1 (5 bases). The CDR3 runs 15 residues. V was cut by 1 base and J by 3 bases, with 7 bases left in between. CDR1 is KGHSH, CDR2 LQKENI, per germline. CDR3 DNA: TGTGCCAGCTCACCACAGGGGAACTATAATTCACCCCTCCACTTT. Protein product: CASSPQGNYNSPLHF.